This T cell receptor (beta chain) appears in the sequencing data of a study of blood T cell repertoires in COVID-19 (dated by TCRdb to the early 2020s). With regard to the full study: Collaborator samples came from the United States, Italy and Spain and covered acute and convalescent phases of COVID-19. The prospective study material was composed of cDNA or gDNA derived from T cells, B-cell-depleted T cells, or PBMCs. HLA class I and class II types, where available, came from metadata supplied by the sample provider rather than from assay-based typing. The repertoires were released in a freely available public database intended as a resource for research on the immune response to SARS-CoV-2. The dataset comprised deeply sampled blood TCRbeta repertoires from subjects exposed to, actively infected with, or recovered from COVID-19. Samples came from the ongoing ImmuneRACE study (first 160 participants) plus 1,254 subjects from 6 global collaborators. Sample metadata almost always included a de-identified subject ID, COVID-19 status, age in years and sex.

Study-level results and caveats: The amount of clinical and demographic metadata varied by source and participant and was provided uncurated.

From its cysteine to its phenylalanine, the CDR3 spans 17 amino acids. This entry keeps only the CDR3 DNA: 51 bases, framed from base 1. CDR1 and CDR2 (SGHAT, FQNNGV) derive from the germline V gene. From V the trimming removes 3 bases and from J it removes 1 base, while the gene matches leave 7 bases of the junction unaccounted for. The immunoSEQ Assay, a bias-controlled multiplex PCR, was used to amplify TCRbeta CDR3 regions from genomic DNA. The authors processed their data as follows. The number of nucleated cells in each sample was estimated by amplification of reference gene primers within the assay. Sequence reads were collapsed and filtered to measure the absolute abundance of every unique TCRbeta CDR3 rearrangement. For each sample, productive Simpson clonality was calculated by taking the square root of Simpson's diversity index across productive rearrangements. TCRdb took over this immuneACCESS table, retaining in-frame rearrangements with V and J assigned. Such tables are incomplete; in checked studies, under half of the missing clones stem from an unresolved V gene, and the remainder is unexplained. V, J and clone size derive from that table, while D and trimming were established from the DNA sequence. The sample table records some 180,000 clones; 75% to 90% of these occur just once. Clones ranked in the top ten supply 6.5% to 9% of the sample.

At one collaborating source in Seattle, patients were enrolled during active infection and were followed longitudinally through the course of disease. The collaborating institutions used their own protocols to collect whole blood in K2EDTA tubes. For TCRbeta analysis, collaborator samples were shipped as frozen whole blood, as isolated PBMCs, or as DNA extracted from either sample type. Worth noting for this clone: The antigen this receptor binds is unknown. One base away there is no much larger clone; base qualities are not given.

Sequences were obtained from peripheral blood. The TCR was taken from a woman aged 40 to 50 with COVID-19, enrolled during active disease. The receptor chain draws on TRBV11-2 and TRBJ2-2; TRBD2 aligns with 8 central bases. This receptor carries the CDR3 CASSFLIAGLNTGELFF. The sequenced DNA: TGTGCCAGCAGCTTCTTAATAGCGGGGCTGAACACCGGGGAGCTGTTTTTT.